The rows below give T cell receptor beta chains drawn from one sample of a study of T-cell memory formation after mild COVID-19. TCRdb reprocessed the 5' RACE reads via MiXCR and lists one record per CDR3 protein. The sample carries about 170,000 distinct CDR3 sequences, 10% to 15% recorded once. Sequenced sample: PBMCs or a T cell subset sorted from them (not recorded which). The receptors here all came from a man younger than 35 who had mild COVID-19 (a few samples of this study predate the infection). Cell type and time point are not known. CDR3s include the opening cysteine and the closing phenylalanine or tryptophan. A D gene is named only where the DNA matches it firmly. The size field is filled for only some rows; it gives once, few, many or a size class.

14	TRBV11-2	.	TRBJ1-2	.	TGTGCCAGCAGCCCAAATGGAGGGTCCGATGGCTACACCTTC	CASSPNGGSDGYTF
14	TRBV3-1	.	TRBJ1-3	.	TGTGCCAGCAGCCAAGTCAGCTCTGGAAACACCATATATTTT	CASSQVSSGNTIYF
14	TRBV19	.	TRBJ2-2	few	TGTGCCAGTAACGGCAGGTTCTACACCGGGGAGCTGTTTTTT	CASNGRFYTGELFF
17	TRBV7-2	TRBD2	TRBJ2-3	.	TGTGCCAGCAGCTATCGCGGACTAGCGGGGCACACAGATACGCAGTATTTT	CASSYRGLAGHTDTQYF
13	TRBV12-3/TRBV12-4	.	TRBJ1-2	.	TGTGCCAGCAGATCCCCACTGACGGCTGGCTACACCTTC	CASRSPLTAGYTF
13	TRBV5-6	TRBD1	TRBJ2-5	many	TGTGCCAGCAGCTCAGCCAGGGGGGAGACCCAGTACTTC	CASSSARGETQYF
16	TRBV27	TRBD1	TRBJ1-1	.	TGTGCCAGCACCGCCGGGACAGGGAGTGGGCGCACTGAAGCTTTCTTT	CASTAGTGSGRTEAFF
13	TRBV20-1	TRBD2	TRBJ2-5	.	TGCAGTGCTCTACCGACTAGCTTGGAGACCCAGTACTTC	CSALPTSLETQYF
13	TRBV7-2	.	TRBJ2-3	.	TGTGCCAGCAGCTTTCAAAGGGGGGAAGCGCAGTATTTT	CASSFQRGEAQYF
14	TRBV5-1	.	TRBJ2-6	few	TGCGCCAGCAGCTCGGTGTACGGGGCCAACGTCCTGACTTTC	CASSSVYGANVLTF
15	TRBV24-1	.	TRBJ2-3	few	TGTGCCACCAGTGACCGTACAGGGCTCACAGATACGCAGTATTTT	CATSDRTGLTDTQYF
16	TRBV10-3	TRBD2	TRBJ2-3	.	TGTGCCATCTCCCCGGCGGGGGTCAGAAGCACAGATACGCAGTATTTT	CAISPAGVRSTDTQYF
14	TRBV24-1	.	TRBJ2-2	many	TGTGCCACCAGTGATTGGACGAACACCGGGGAGCTGTTTTTT	CATSDWTNTGELFF
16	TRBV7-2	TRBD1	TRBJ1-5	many	TGTGCCAGCAGCTTTCGACAGGGAGGTAGCAATCAGCCCCAGCATTTT	CASSFRQGGSNQPQHF
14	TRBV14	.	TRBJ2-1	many	TGTGCCAGCAGCCAGGTATGGATGGACAATGAGCAGTTCTTC	CASSQVWMDNEQFF
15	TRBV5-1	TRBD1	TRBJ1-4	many	TGCGCCAGCAGCGCCGGACAGGGTGGAAATGAAAAACTGTTTTTT	CASSAGQGGNEKLFF
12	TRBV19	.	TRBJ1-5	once	TGTGCCAGTAGTATAAGCTATCAGCCCCAGCATTTT	CASSISYQPQHF
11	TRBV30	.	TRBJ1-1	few	TGTGCCTGGAGTGGGTCTCGGGTAGCTTTCTTT	CAWSGSRVAFF
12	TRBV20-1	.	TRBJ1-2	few	TGCAGTGCTAGGGCGTGGGACTATGGCTACACCTTC	CSARAWDYGYTF
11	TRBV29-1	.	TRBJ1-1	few	TGCAGCGTGGGGGCCAACGAGGAAGCTTTCTTT	CSVGANEEAFF
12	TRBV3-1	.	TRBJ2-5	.	TGTGCCAGCAGCCCCGAGGGGGAGACCCAGTACTTC	CASSPEGETQYF
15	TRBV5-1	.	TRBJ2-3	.	TGCGCCAGCAGCTTGGAGGACCCCAGCACAGATACGCAGTATTTT	CASSLEDPSTDTQYF
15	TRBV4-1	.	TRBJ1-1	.	TGCGCCAGCAGCCAAGGAGACAGGCGGAACACTGAAGCTTTCTTT	CASSQGDRRNTEAFF
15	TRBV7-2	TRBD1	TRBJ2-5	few	TGTGCCAGCAGCCCGAGGGACAGGGGGGAAGAGACCCAGTACTTC	CASSPRDRGEETQYF